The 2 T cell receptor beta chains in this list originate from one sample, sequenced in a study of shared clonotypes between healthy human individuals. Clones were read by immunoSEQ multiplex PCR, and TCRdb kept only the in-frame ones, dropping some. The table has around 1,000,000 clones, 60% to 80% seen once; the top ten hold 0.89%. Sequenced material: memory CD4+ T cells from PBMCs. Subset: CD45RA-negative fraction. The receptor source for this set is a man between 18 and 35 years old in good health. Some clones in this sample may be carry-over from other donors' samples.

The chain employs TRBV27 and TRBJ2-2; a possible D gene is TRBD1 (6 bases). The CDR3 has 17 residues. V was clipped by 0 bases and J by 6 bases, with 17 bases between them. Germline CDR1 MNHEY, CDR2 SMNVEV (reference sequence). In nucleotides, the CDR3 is TGTGCCAGCAGTTTATCGAACAGGGCGCTAGCCGCCGGGGAGCTGTTTTTT. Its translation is CASSLSNRALAAGELFF.

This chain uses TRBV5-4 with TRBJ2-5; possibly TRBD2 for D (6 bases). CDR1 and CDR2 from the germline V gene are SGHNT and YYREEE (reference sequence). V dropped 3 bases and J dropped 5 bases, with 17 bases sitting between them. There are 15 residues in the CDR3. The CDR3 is CASSSSNAGRETQYF. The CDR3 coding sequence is TGTGCCAGCAGCTCCAGCAACGCGGGGAGGGAGACCCAGTACTTC.